Each of the 6 T cell receptor beta chains below was sequenced from the same sample in a study of blood T cell repertoires in COVID-19 (dated by TCRdb to the early 2020s). The protocol used for the library was the immunoSEQ multiplex PCR assay. The immuneACCESS repertoire file appears here via TCRdb, limited to in-frame rearrangements. These files lack a portion of the clones; in checked studies, under half of the deficit traces to unresolved V genes, and the cause of the others is not known. The sample has a few hundred thousand clones on record, roughly nine tenths of them singletons. The ten largest clones add up to 3.5% to 5% of the sample. Sample: peripheral blood. The source is a woman aged 40 to 55 who had recovered from COVID-19.

The rearrangement uses TRBV10-3 and TRBJ1-5; D is ambiguous. Germline V gives CDR1 ENHRY, CDR2 SYGVKD. V was trimmed by 7 bases and J by 3 bases, leaving 10 bases between them. This CDR3 is built from 13 residues. CDR3 residues: CAIKGGNNQPQHF. The CDR3 region has the DNA TGTGCCATCAAAGGCGGAAACAATCAGCCCCAGCATTTT.

The chain joins TRBV24-1 to TRBJ2-1, with TRBD2 as a possible D gene (5 bases). CDR3 size: 16 residues. The V end lost 2 bases, the J end lost 5 bases, and 15 bases lay between the germline ends. Germline values: CDR1 KGHDR, CDR2 SFDVKD. The CDR3 sequence is CATSDSPLGRNNEQFF. CDR3 bases: TGTGCCACCAGTGATTCCCCCTTGGGGAGAAACAATGAGCAGTTCTTC.

This chain links TRBV15 with TRBJ1-3; 11 positions agree with TRBD1. From germline, CDR1 is LNHNV and CDR2 YYDKDF (reference sequence). The length of the CDR3 is 14 residues. The V gene end was trimmed by 9 bases and the J gene end by 0 bases; junction bases not matched to a gene: 1. The CDR3 protein is CATGTGGSGNTIYF. The CDR3 nucleotides are TGTGCCACAGGGACAGGGGGCTCTGGAAACACCATATATTTT.

This chain joins TRBV11-3 and TRBJ2-1, with D unresolved. V gave up 5 bases and J gave up 8 bases, with 7 bases separating them. The CDR3 is made up of 11 amino acids. CDR1 is SGHNT and CDR2 is YENEEA in the germline V gene. CDR3 loop: CASSLRYEQFF. In nucleotides, the CDR3 is TGTGCCAGCAGCCTGAGGTATGAGCAGTTCTTC.

V is TRBV24-1 and J is TRBJ2-2; a weak D match, TRBD2 (5 bases). Trimming removed 3 bases from V and 3 bases from J, with 7 bases in between. Germline assignment: CDR1 KGHDR and CDR2 SFDVKD. The CDR3 runs 14 residues. The CDR3 spells CATSDLGDTGELFF. DNA for the CDR3: TGTGCCACCAGTGATCTGGGAGACACCGGGGAGCTGTTTTTT.

The chain couples TRBV5-1 to TRBJ1-2, with D possibly TRBD1 on 5 matching bases. Looked up from germline, CDR1 is SGHRS and CDR2 is YFSETQ. V lost 0 bases to trimming and J lost 14 bases, with 14 bases between them. The CDR3 runs 12 residues. In DNA, the CDR3 is TGCGCCAGCAGCTTGGACGGGGGGTTGCATACCTTC. It specifies CASSLDGGLHTF.